The 19 T cell receptor beta chains in this list originate from one sample, sequenced in a study of shared clonotypes between healthy human individuals (dated by TCRdb to between 2020 and 2021). The library was built by means of the immunoSEQ multiplex PCR assay. The table comes from immuneACCESS by way of TCRdb, which keeps in-frame sequences with V and J called. Part of the clones is missing from these tables; in studies checked, under half for an unresolved V gene and the rest for unknown reasons. The sample data list around 2,000,000 clones, and roughly 91% of these were observed just once. The top ten constitute more than 1.5% of the sample. CD8 naive samples were CD45RO-negative cells positively selected for CCR7, giving a CD45RA+CCR7+ population that excluded TemRA cells. Sequencing was performed on naive CD8+ T cells from PBMCs. The sample's cell subset or site, from its label and the paper: CD45RA+CCR7+. These receptors all stem from a man aged 18 to 29 in good health. Some clones in this sample may be carry-over from other donors' samples.

This chain connects TRBV30 to TRBJ1-6; TRBD1 might be the D (5 bases). Germline V gene data show CDR1 as GTSNPN and CDR2 as SVGIG (reference sequence). Deletions cut 4 bases from V and 7 bases from J, with 14 bases between. The CDR3 covers 14 residues. The CDR3 here is CAWNPTGTNSPLHF. CDR3 DNA sequence: TGTGCCTGGAACCCGACGGGGACGAATTCACCCCTCCACTTT.

Comments on this clone: Other DNA sequences within the sample encode an identical CDR3. The chain carries TRBV19 and TRBJ2-1, with D unresolved. Germline V gives CDR1 LNHDA, CDR2 SQIVND (reference sequence). The CDR3 spans 14 residues. V shed 3 bases and J shed 2 bases, with 8 bases lying between them. The CDR3 is CASSISPAYNEQFF. DNA of the CDR3: TGTGCCAGTAGTATTAGTCCAGCCTACAATGAGCAGTTCTTC.

About this clone: The same CDR3 can be traced to other DNA sequences in this sample. The rearrangement joins TRBV5-1 to TRBJ2-7, with TRBD2 identical over 7 bases. This CDR3 contains 14 residues. Germline trimming cut 2 bases from V and 3 bases from J; bases unmatched to any gene: 5. The germline V gene encodes CDR1 SGHRS and CDR2 YFSETQ. Written as DNA, the CDR3 is TGCGCCAGCAGCTTAGGCGGGGGAGGCTACGAGCAGTACTTC. Encoded protein: CASSLGGGGYEQYF.

This clone has a single count. The chain links TRBV6-1 to TRBJ2-7; the D gene could be TRBD1 or TRBD2 (5 bases each). The V end was cut by 9 bases, the J end by 4 bases, with 19 bases between. Per germline, CDR1 MNHNS and CDR2 SASEGT. This CDR3 is 14 amino acids long. The CDR3, as DNA: TGTGCCAGTCAAGGGACGGGTTTAGGATACGAGCAGTACTTC. Amino acid sequence: CASQGTGLGYEQYF.

The rearrangement uses TRBV27 and TRBJ1-5; D is ambiguous. CDR3 length: 17 amino acids. In germline, CDR1 is MNHEY, CDR2 SMNVEV (reference sequence). Deletions cut 5 bases from V and 0 bases from J, with 17 bases between. The CDR3 spells CASSPWTEDYSNQPQHF. The CDR3 DNA follows: TGTGCCAGCAGTCCATGGACGGAGGACTATAGCAATCAGCCCCAGCATTTT.

This sequence joins TRBV27 and TRBJ1-4; weak D call: TRBD1 (5 bases). Germline values: CDR1 MNHEY, CDR2 SMNVEV (reference sequence). CDR3 length: 16 amino acids. V was clipped by 3 bases and J by 4 bases, with 15 bases between them. This CDR3 reads CASSFLRGSGNEKLFF. Written as DNA, the CDR3 is TGTGCCAGCAGTTTTCTGCGGGGGTCGGGTAATGAAAAACTGTTTTTT.

The chain combines TRBV29-1 with TRBJ1-2; weak D call: TRBD1 (5 bases). Germline CDR1 is SQVTM and CDR2 is ANQGSEA. This CDR3 comprises 15 residues. V was clipped by 6 bases and J by 2 bases, with 19 bases between them. DNA of the CDR3: TGCAGCGTCGGGGGGGGGTCCAGTTTAAACTATGGCTACACCTTC. Translation gives CSVGGGSSLNYGYTF.

J is TRBJ1-1 and V is TRBV7-3; D unresolved. CDR3 size: 13 residues. Per germline, CDR1 SGHTA and CDR2 FQGTGA. V lost 4 bases to trimming and J lost 8 bases, with 14 bases between them. The CDR3 here is CASSSPSSGEAFF. CDR3 DNA sequence: TGTGCCAGCAGCTCACCCTCGTCCGGGGAAGCTTTCTTT.

This clone was observed a single time. V is TRBV28 and J is TRBJ2-5; possible D gene TRBD1, 6 bases. The assigned J gene may be wrong: the sequence end matches TRBJ2-7 better. CDR1 MDHEN and CDR2 SYDVKM come from the germline V gene. The CDR3 loop spans 13 amino acids. The CDR3 loop is CASRPNRDYEQYF. The CDR3 bases are TGTGCCAGCAGACCTAACAGGGACTACGAGCAGTACTTC.

The V gene is TRBV28, the J gene TRBJ1-5; 7 bases are shared with TRBD1. Losses at the gene ends were 0 bases for V and 4 bases for J; bases not matched to a gene: 9. Germline CDR1 reads MDHEN; CDR2 reads SYDVKM. The CDR3 has 17 residues. CDR3: CASSLWIIRGANQPQHF. CDR3 in DNA: TGTGCCAGCAGTTTATGGATCATCAGGGGGGCGAATCAGCCCCAGCATTTT.

This chain uses TRBV18 with TRBJ1-4, with D perhaps matching TRBD1 (6 bases). V lost 8 bases, J lost 7 bases, and 20 bases lay in between. Germline CDR1 KGHSH, CDR2 LQKENI. The CDR3 runs 15 residues. The CDR3 DNA sequence: TGTGCCAGCACCCTACCAGGGGTTATGGGTGAAAAACTGTTTTTT. Amino acids: CASTLPGVMGEKLFF.

This sequence joins TRBV7-9 and TRBJ2-3, with 8 bases aligning to TRBD2. Germline trimming cut 0 bases from V and 2 bases from J; bases unmatched to any gene: 4. CDR3 length equals 16 residues. Germline V lookup: CDR1 SEHNR, CDR2 FQNEAQ (reference sequence). The CDR3 reads CASSLALAGITDTQYF. As DNA, the CDR3 is TGTGCCAGCAGCTTAGCATTAGCGGGGATCACAGATACGCAGTATTTT.

V and J are TRBV5-4 and TRBJ2-7; TRBD1 matches 10 bases. This CDR3 contains 15 residues. V shed 4 bases and J 4 bases; nucleotides not matched to a gene: 8. CDR1 SGHNT and CDR2 YYREEE come from the germline V gene (reference sequence). DNA of the CDR3: TGTGCCAGCAGCGACCCCGGGACAGGGGATTACGAGCAGTACTTC. It translates to CASSDPGTGDYEQYF.

The chain employs TRBV7-3 and TRBJ2-1, with D possibly being TRBD2 (5 bases). Per the germline V gene, CDR1 is SGHTA and CDR2 is FQGTGA. This CDR3 has 15 residues. Trimming pared 1 base from V and 2 bases from J, leaving 9 bases between. CDR3 amino acids: CASSLMSGPYNEQFF. CDR3 coding DNA: TGTGCCAGCAGCTTAATGAGCGGTCCCTACAATGAGCAGTTCTTC.

This chain connects TRBV7-9 to TRBJ2-7, with 11 nucleotides matching TRBD2. Losses at the gene ends were 3 bases for V and 2 bases for J; bases not matched to a gene: 6. The CDR3 is 16 residues long. Germline loops: CDR1 SEHNR, CDR2 FQNEAQ (reference sequence). CDR3 DNA: TGTGCCAGCAGCTTCACTAGCGGGAGTAAGACCTACGAGCAGTACTTC. Translating it yields CASSFTSGSKTYEQYF. Full variable domain (missing parts from reference TRBV7-9 and TRBJ2-7): DTGVSQNPRHKITKRGQNVTFRCDPISEHNRLYWYRQTLGQGPEFLTYFQNEAQLEKSRLLSDRFSAERPKGSFSTLEIQRTEQGDSAMYLCASSFTSGSKTYEQYFGPGTRLTVT.

V and J are TRBV10-1 and TRBJ2-2; D uncertain. CDR3 size: 17 residues. The V and J ends lost 1 base and 1 base respectively, with 13 bases between them. In germline, CDR1 is WNHNN, CDR2 SYGVQD (reference sequence). The CDR3 DNA follows: TGCGCCAGCAGTGAGTTCGCGGACCTACTGAACACCGGGGAGCTGTTTTTT. Its translation: CASSEFADLLNTGELFF.

V and J are TRBV4-1 and TRBJ2-1; 12 nucleotides match TRBD2. The CDR3 extends over 18 amino acids. The V gene's germline CDR1 is MGHRA and CDR2 YSYEKL. The V segment lost 0 bases and the J segment 1 base; nucleotides outside the gene matches: 4. CDR3 sequence (DNA): TGCGCCAGCAGCCAAGAGTGGACTAGCGGGATTTCCTACAATGAGCAGTTCTTC. Translated: CASSQEWTSGISYNEQFF.

The chain links TRBV28 to TRBJ2-3; the match to TRBD2 covers 10 bases. CDR3 length: 15 residues. V shed 6 bases and J 4 bases; nucleotides not matched to a gene: 7. CDR1 is MDHEN, CDR2 SYDVKM, per germline. CDR3 in DNA: TGTGCCAGCAGACCCAGCGGGAGGGCCGCAGATACGCAGTATTTT. Its protein is CASRPSGRAADTQYF.

The chain couples TRBV9 to TRBJ2-1, with D possibly being TRBD1 (5 bases). The CDR3 loop spans 15 amino acids. Trimming stripped 8 bases from V and 0 bases from J, with 15 bases between. Germline V gene sequence: CDR1 SGDLS, CDR2 YYNGEE. CDR3 in amino acids: CARGVVEGSYNEQFF. CDR3 bases: TGTGCCAGAGGGGTAGTTGAAGGCTCCTACAATGAGCAGTTCTTC.